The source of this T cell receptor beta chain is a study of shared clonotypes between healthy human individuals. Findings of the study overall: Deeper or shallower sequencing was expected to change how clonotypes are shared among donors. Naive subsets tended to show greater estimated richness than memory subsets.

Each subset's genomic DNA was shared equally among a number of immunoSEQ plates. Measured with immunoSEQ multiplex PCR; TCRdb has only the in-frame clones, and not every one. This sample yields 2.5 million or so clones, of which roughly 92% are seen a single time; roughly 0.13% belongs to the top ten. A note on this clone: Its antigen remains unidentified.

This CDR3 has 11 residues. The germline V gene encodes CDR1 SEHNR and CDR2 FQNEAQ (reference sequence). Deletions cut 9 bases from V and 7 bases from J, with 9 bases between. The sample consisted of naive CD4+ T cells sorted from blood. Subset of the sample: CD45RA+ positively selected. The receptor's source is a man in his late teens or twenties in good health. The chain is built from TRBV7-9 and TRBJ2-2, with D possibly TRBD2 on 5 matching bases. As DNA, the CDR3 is TGTGCCAGTCCAGAGGGCGGGGAGCTGTTTTTT. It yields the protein CASPEGGELFF.